Listed here is a single T cell receptor beta chain. The record originates from a study of blood T cell repertoires in COVID-19. Study summary: PBMCs, B-cell-depleted T cells, or T cells were the source of the cDNA or gDNA that made up the material.

Per the original data handling: Amplification from reference gene primers served as the basis for estimated nucleated cell counts. The table came from immunoSEQ multiplex PCR; TCRdb's copy has only in-frame clones and leaves some out. The V and J calls and clone size were taken over from that table, and D and trimming were inferred from the DNA. This sample has about 200,000 clones; approximately 88% occur once, and the top ten carry roughly 6.5%. V dropped 2 bases and J dropped 4; count of bases not matched to a gene: 10. The CDR3 length is 17 residues. Germline V gene sequence: CDR1 MNHEY, CDR2 SVGEGT.

Sequencing was done on a sample of peripheral blood. The V and J genes are TRBV6-2 or TRBV6-3 and TRBJ2-7, with 11 nucleotides matching TRBD2. The sequence was collected from a man aged 60 to 69 who had recovered from COVID-19. CDR3 residues: CASSYHGLAGWPYEQYF. CDR3 coding DNA: TGTGCCAGCAGTTACCACGGACTAGCGGGTTGGCCGTACGAGCAGTACTTC.